This entry lists 24 T cell receptor beta chains sequenced from one sample in a study of patients and donors after allogeneic stem cell transplantation. TCRdb itself ran the RT-PCR reads through MiXCR, one entry per CDR3 protein. The table has 150,000 to 200,000 distinct CDR3 sequences, around 30% seen once. The material sequenced was blood, either unsorted or a sorted T cell fraction (not recorded which). The receptors here all came from a human donor who was either an allogeneic HSCT recipient or a stem cell or donor lymphocyte infusion donor (not recorded which). It is not recorded whose cells these are; they may come from a transplant donor.

This chain joins TRBV2 and TRBJ2-7; no clear D. The CDR3 is 12 residues long. Trimming left V 5 bases short and J 3 bases short, with 8 bases between. Germline loops: CDR1 SNHLY, CDR2 FYNNEI. CDR3 nucleotides: TGTGCCAGCAGTCAACTGCACTACGAGCAGTACTTC. Its protein product is CASSQLHYEQYF.

The chain links TRBV11-2 to TRBJ2-3; the D gene could be TRBD1 or TRBD2 (5 bases each). The CDR3 has 16 residues. V shed 0 bases and J shed 6 bases, with 16 bases lying between them. Per the germline V gene, CDR1 is SGHAT and CDR2 is FQNNGV. The CDR3 DNA sequence: TGTGCCAGCAGCTTAGACGGGACGGGGAGTAGGGATACGCAGTATTTT. Translation gives CASSLDGTGSRDTQYF.

This chain connects TRBV7-9 to TRBJ2-3, with TRBD2 as a possible D gene (6 bases). The CDR3 length is 15 residues. V shed 5 bases and J shed 0 bases, with 12 bases lying between them. Germline CDR1 and CDR2: SEHNR and FQNEAQ (reference sequence). The CDR3 sequence: CASSPSASSTDTQYF. Here the CDR3 DNA reads TGTGCCAGCAGCCCTAGCGCCTCTAGCACAGATACGCAGTATTTT.

V and J are TRBV30 and TRBJ2-1; TRBD2 matches at 15 bases. The V gene end was trimmed by 3 bases and the J gene end by 0 bases; junction bases not matched to a gene: 12. Germline V gene lookup returns CDR1 GTSNPN and CDR2 SVGIG (reference sequence). The CDR3 extends over 20 amino acids. CDR3 sequence (DNA): TGTGCCTGGAGGTTTCTAGGACTAGCGGGAGGGCCAATCTCCTACAATGAGCAGTTCTTC. Translated: CAWRFLGLAGGPISYNEQFF.

This clonotype has just a few counts. The V and J genes are TRBV30 and TRBJ1-5; 7 bases align to TRBD1. Germline V gene lookup returns CDR1 GTSNPN and CDR2 SVGIG (reference sequence). V lost 0 bases to trimming and J lost 4 bases; unmatched junction nucleotides: 3. The CDR3 sequence is 14 residues long. The CDR3 DNA is TGTGCCTGGAGTGTACTACAGGGGAATCAGCCCCAGCATTTT. It yields the protein CAWSVLQGNQPQHF. The whole variable domain, remainder taken from reference TRBV30 and TRBJ1-5, is SQTIHQWPATLVQPVGSPLSLECTVEGTSNPNLYWYRQAAGRGLQLLFYSVGIGQISSEVPQNLSASRPQDRQFILSSKKLLLSDSGFYLCAWSVLQGNQPQHFGDGTRLSIL.

This chain joins TRBV4-3 and TRBJ2-1, with D maybe TRBD2 (5 bases). The V end lost 0 bases, the J end lost 2 bases, and 17 bases lay between the germline ends. The CDR3 contains 18 residues. Germline values: CDR1 LGHNA, CDR2 YSLEER. This chain's CDR3 is CASSQDGPVWETYNEQFF. The CDR3 DNA follows: TGCGCCAGCAGCCAAGATGGCCCAGTATGGGAGACCTACAATGAGCAGTTCTTC.

This chain connects TRBV7-2 to TRBJ1-5, with D hard to call. The V gene lost 5 bases and the J gene lost 2 bases, with 10 bases spanning the gap. This CDR3 region has 14 residues. The germline V gene encodes CDR1 SGHTA and CDR2 FQGNSA. The CDR3 loop is CASSPRGGNQPQHF. The CDR3 nucleotides are TGTGCCAGCAGCCCCCGCGGGGGCAATCAGCCCCAGCATTTT.

Many counts were recorded for this clonotype. The chain combines TRBV12-5 with TRBJ1-1, with unresolved D. Trimming shortened V by 2 bases and J by 5 bases, and 6 bases separated the two germline ends. Per germline, CDR1 LGHNT and CDR2 FRNRAP. The CDR3 length is 12 residues. The CDR3 nucleotides read TGTGCTAGTGGTTTGTATCTAACTGAAGCTTTCTTT. Translated, it gives CASGLYLTEAFF.

The rearrangement uses TRBV4-1 and TRBJ1-1; D unclear. The CDR3 covers 14 residues. In germline, CDR1 is MGHRA, CDR2 YSYEKL. V dropped 4 bases and J dropped 5 bases, with 14 bases sitting between them. The CDR3 spells CASSLTPRETEAFF. DNA for the CDR3: TGCGCCAGCAGCCTGACCCCCCGGGAAACTGAAGCTTTCTTT.

This clonotype was seen a few times. The V gene is TRBV3-1, the J gene TRBJ1-1; 8 bases fit TRBD1. This CDR3 has 11 amino acids. CDR1 and CDR2 from the germline V gene are LGHDT and YNNKEL (reference sequence). The V segment lost 3 bases and the J segment 11 bases; nucleotides outside the gene matches: 2. For the CDR3, the DNA is TGTGCCAGCAGCCACACAGGGGGGGCTTTCTTT. It codes for CASSHTGGAFF.

The chain joins TRBV11-2 to TRBJ2-3; 8 nucleotides agree with TRBD2. The length of the CDR3 is 16 residues. The germline gives CDR1 SGHAT, CDR2 FQNNGV. The V segment lost 2 bases and the J segment 1 base; nucleotides outside the gene matches: 5. CDR3 in amino acids: CASSLMSSGRTDTQYF. CDR3 bases: TGTGCCAGCAGCTTAATGTCTAGCGGGCGCACAGATACGCAGTATTTT.

V and J are TRBV7-2 and TRBJ2-4; D is uncertain. Germline-derived CDR1 and CDR2 are SGHTA and FQGNSA. The CDR3 length is 13 residues. Trimming took 2 bases from V and 5 from J, leaving 7 bases between them. CDR3 DNA: TGTGCCAGCAGCTTACGGGCTCAAAACATTCAGTACTTC. It translates to CASSLRAQNIQYF. Supplemented by reference TRBV7-2 and TRBJ2-4, the full variable domain reads GAGVSQSPSNKVTEKGKDVELRCDPISGHTALYWYRQSLGQGLEFLIYFQGNSAPDKSGLPSDRFSAERTGGSVSTLTIQRTQQEDSAVYLCASSLRAQNIQYFGAGTRLSVL.

The chain employs TRBV30 and TRBJ1-4, with 7 nucleotides matching TRBD1. Germline lookup yields CDR1 GTSNPN and CDR2 SVGIG (reference sequence). The CDR3 covers 14 residues. J lost 7 bases, V lost 5 bases, and 10 bases had no gene match. The CDR3 DNA sequence: TGTGCCTGGCGGCCAGGGGGGCTGCGTGAAAAACTGTTTTTT. Translating it yields CAWRPGGLREKLFF.

The rearrangement links TRBV5-1 to TRBJ1-4, with D tentatively TRBD1 (6 bases). Germline lookup yields CDR1 SGHRS and CDR2 YFSETQ. V lost 4 bases and J lost 4, with 11 bases in between. The CDR3 spans 14 residues. DNA for the CDR3: TGCGCCAGCAGCCAGGACAGACTTAATGAAAAACTGTTTTTT. Amino acid sequence: CASSQDRLNEKLFF. The variable domain in full, with the rest retrieved from reference TRBV5-1 and TRBJ1-4, is KAGVTQTPRYLIKTRGQQVTLSCSPISGHRSVSWYQQTPGQGLQFLFEYFSETQRNKGNFPGRFSGRQFSNSRSEMNVSTLELGDSALYLCASSQDRLNEKLFFGSGTQLSVL.

The rearrangement links TRBV12-3 or TRBV12-4 to TRBJ1-6, with TRBD1 identical over 7 bases. The CDR3 covers 11 residues. V lost 10 bases to trimming and J lost 8 bases; unmatched junction nucleotides: 2. The CDR3 nucleotides read TGTGCCACTACAGGGGATTCACCCCTCCACTTT. Its protein is CATTGDSPLHF.

This chain links TRBV20-1 with TRBJ1-2, with 7 nucleotides matching TRBD1. Trimming at V came to 5 bases and at J to 5 bases, leaving 17 bases not matched to a gene. CDR1 is DFQATT and CDR2 is SNEGSKA in the germline V gene (reference sequence). The CDR3 is made up of 16 amino acids. CDR3 region: CSAPGQALDSWYGYTF. DNA of the CDR3: TGCAGTGCTCCCGGACAGGCCCTCGACAGTTGGTATGGCTACACCTTC.

The V and J genes are TRBV5-1 and TRBJ2-3, with unresolved D. The germline V gene has CDR1 SGHRS and CDR2 YFSETQ. The CDR3 sequence is 12 residues long. V lost 2 bases and J 2 bases, leaving 3 bases between the germline ends. CDR3 in amino acids: CASSFYTDTQYF. As DNA, the CDR3 is TGCGCCAGCAGCTTCTACACAGATACGCAGTATTTT.

In this sample, this clonotype turned up many times. The chain links TRBV7-9 to TRBJ1-1; the D is unclear. Germline CDR1 reads SEHNR; CDR2 reads FQNEAQ (reference sequence). V shed 0 bases and J shed 8 bases, with 4 bases lying between them. The CDR3 is made up of 11 amino acids. CDR3 in amino acids: CASSLADEAFF. CDR3 nucleotide sequence: TGTGCCAGCAGCTTAGCGGACGAAGCTTTCTTT.

This clonotype was seen a handful of times. This rearrangement joins TRBV6-6 to TRBJ1-6, with a tentative D call TRBD1 (5 bases). Germline CDR1 is MNHNY and CDR2 is SVGAGI (reference sequence). The CDR3 length is 18 residues. Trimming left V 2 bases short and J 7 bases short, with 21 bases between. CDR3 nucleotide sequence: TGTGCCAGCAGTTACCCTAGCCCGGTGACAGAAACAAATTCACCCCTCCACTTT. It is translated as CASSYPSPVTETNSPLHF.

The chain combines TRBV27 with TRBJ2-7; 10 positions match TRBD2. The germline V gene encodes CDR1 MNHEY and CDR2 SMNVEV (reference sequence). Trimming took 4 bases from V and 3 from J; bases not matched to a gene: 6. The CDR3 consists of 15 residues. The CDR3 nucleotides are TGTGCCAGCAGTTATGCCGGGACTAGCGTCTACGAGCAGTACTTC. This translates into CASSYAGTSVYEQYF.

This clonotype was picked up a small number of times. J is TRBJ2-3 and V is TRBV5-1; TRBD2 is a possible D gene (6 bases). This CDR3 has 16 amino acids. Germline V gene sequence: CDR1 SGHRS, CDR2 YFSETQ. V dropped 0 bases and J dropped 0 bases, with 11 bases sitting between them. In DNA, the CDR3 is TGCGCCAGCAGCTTGGAAGGCGGGGTTAGCACAGATACGCAGTATTTT. Protein product: CASSLEGGVSTDTQYF.

The chain joins TRBV6-5 to TRBJ2-7; D might be TRBD2 (5 bases). Trimming took 2 bases from V and 3 from J, leaving 11 bases between them. CDR1 is MNHEY and CDR2 is SVGAGI in the germline V gene. CDR3 length: 14 amino acids. Here the CDR3 DNA reads TGTGCCAGCAGTTACCAGGAGGATTTCTACGAGCAGTACTTC. It encodes CASSYQEDFYEQYF.

The chain combines TRBV18 with TRBJ1-1; 8 nucleotides line up with TRBD1. The ends lost 4 bases at V and 1 base at J; junction bases unmatched: 8. Germline assignment: CDR1 KGHSH and CDR2 LQKENI. CDR3 length: 16 amino acids. CDR3 amino acids: CASSLRDRPPNTEAFF. CDR3 coding DNA: TGTGCCAGCTCACTCCGGGACAGGCCCCCGAACACTGAAGCTTTCTTT.

Worth noting for this clonotype: A read error is possible here, since a much larger clone lies one base away. Since the CDR3 does not end with the conserved phenylalanine or tryptophan, this likely comes from a read error. The V gene is TRBV6-5, the J gene TRBJ1-1; D call uncertain. V was pared by 2 bases and J by 1 base, with 5 bases between. The CDR3 loop spans 13 amino acids. Germline V gene lookup returns CDR1 MNHEY and CDR2 SVGAGI. The CDR3 here is CASSYTQNTEAFS. CDR3 coding DNA: TGTGCCAGCAGTTACACACAGAACACTGAAGCTTTCTCT.